This T cell receptor beta chain stems from a study of OX40 agonist ivuxolimab in advanced cancers. Study-wide background: Patients received intravenous ivuxolimab every 2 weeks at 0.01 to 10 mg/kg.

Germline V gene lookup returns CDR1 MGHRA and CDR2 YSYEKL. The CDR3 spans 15 residues. Clones were sequenced by immunoSEQ multiplex PCR, and TCRdb holds only the in-frame ones, with some missing. Among some 26,000 clones listed, roughly 80% were seen once. Study outcomes and limitations: In the expanded peripheral T cells, antigen specificity was never determined. The average count of expanded clones was higher among CD8+ T cells than among CD4+.

This clone was seen just once. Its antigen is as yet unknown. At one end, the junction sequence differs from germline, possibly due to a read error. The sampling schedule covered blood at baseline, cycle 4 day 1, and cycle 7 day 1. The source was CD4+ or CD8+ T cells sorted from blood, collected in a trial of the OX40 agonist ivuxolimab. This TCR was recovered from an adult with an advanced solid tumor such as melanoma, head and neck, liver or kidney cancer. This chain connects TRBV4-1 to TRBJ1-1, with 9 bases fitting TRBD1. CDR3 DNA sequence: TGCGCCAGCAGCCCCTTGACAGGGGGTCGTGCTGAAGTTTTCTTT. Residues: CASSPLTGGRAEVFF.